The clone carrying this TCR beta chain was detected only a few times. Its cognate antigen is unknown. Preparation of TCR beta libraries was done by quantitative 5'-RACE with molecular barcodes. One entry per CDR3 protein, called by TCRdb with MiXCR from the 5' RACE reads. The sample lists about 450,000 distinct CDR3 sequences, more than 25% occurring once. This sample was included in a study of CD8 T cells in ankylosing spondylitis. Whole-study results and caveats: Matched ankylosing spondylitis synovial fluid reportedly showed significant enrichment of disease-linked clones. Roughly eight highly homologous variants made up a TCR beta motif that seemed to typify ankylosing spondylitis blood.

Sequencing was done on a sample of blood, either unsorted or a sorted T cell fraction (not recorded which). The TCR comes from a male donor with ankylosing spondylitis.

In DNA form, the CDR3 reads TGTGCCAGCTCACCGTCAGGGTTCACTGAAGCTTTCTTT. Translating gives CASSPSGFTEAFF. The rearrangement links TRBV18 to TRBJ1-1, with D possibly TRBD1 on 5 matching bases. CDR1 KGHSH and CDR2 LQKENI come from the germline V gene. V lost 3 bases and J 4 bases, leaving 9 bases between the germline ends. The CDR3 length is 13 residues. Looking up the rest from reference TRBV18 and TRBJ1-1 gives the full variable domain: NAGVMQNPRHLVRRRGQEARLRCSPMKGHSHVYWYRQLPEEGLKFMVYLQKENIIDESGMPKERFSAEFPKEGPSILRIQQVVRGDSAAYFCASSPSGFTEAFFGQGTRLTVV.